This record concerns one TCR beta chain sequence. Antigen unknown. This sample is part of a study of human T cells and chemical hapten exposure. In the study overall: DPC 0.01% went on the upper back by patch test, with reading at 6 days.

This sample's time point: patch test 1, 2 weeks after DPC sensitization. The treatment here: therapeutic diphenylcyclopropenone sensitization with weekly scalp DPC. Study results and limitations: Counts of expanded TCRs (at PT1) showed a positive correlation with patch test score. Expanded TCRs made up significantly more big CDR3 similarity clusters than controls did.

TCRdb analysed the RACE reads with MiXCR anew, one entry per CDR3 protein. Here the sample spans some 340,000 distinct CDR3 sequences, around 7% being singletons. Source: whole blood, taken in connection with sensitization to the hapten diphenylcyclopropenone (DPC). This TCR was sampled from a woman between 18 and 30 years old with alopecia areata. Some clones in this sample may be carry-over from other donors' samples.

CDR3 nucleotides: TGTGCCAGCAGCTTAGTAACGGGACTAGTTACCACCGGGGAGCTGTTTTTT. Protein product: CASSLVTGLVTTGELFF. V usage is TRBV7-2 and J usage is TRBJ2-2; 8 bases are a match to TRBD2. Germline V lookup: CDR1 SGHTA, CDR2 FQGNSA. The V gene end was trimmed by 1 base and the J gene end by 4 bases; junction bases not matched to a gene: 8. The CDR3 spans 17 residues.